This T cell receptor beta chain was observed in a study of cytotoxic CD8 clonotypes in ibrutinib-treated CLL. General study points: Public clonotypes, an uncommon group, contracted or remained stable on treatment. Sampling times differed between sustained-remission and progressing patients. Baseline values of clonality outstripped age-matched healthy donors and followed circulating CD8+ T-cell counts.

Repertoires were generated with immunoSEQ multiplex PCR, while TCRdb's copy carries only in-frame clones and drops some. This sample has 250,000 to 350,000 clones; approximately 76% occur once, and the top ten carry 5.6%. After removal of 11 bases from V and 1 base from J, the junction contained 5 bases not matched to a gene. This CDR3 has 13 amino acids. Germline V CDR1 and CDR2: MNHEY, SMNVEV (reference sequence). Comments on this clone: Its matching antigen is unknown.

The chain has TRBV27 and TRBJ2-7; 10 bases agree with TRBD1. The specimen comprised PBMCs, sampled at disease progression, from a patient treated with ibrutinib. The receptor comes from a human donor with chronic lymphocytic leukemia. This CDR3 is CAVKDRGSYEQYF. CDR3 sequence (DNA): TGTGCCGTAAAGGACAGGGGGTCCTACGAGCAGTACTTC.